This T cell receptor (beta chain) was profiled in a study of blood T cell repertoires in COVID-19. Study-wide background: T cells, B-cell-depleted T cells, or PBMCs supplied cDNA or gDNA.

The study recruited people aged 18 to 89 years across around 24 US areas. Participants classified as exposed had met a COVID-19 case within 2 weeks before study entry. Sequencing was performed with immunoSEQ multiplex PCR; in TCRdb, only in-frame clones are kept and a portion is missing. This sample carries fewer than 400,000 clones, about 85% of them seen once, and the ten largest clones take 1.5% to 2%. This clone was counted only a few times. V was pared by 7 bases and J by 6 bases, with 18 bases between. Germline V lookup: CDR1 MNHEY, CDR2 SMNVEV (reference sequence). This CDR3 has 14 amino acids.

The V call is TRBV27, the J call TRBJ1-2; a possible D gene is TRBD1 (6 bases). The sample taken for sequencing was PBMCs or T cells enriched from blood (not recorded which). This sequence was found in a young woman who had been exposed to COVID-19. This CDR3 reads CASTSPGQRNGYTF. The CDR3 DNA follows: TGTGCCAGCACCAGCCCTGGACAGAGAAATGGCTACACCTTC.